In this sample, the clone carrying this TCR beta chain turned up many times. TCRdb keeps only in-frame clones here, not all; method: immunoSEQ multiplex PCR. The sample lists about 110,000 clones, 55% to 70% occurring once. This specimen comes from a study of shared clonotypes between healthy human individuals. The CDR3 length is 14 residues. V trimming: 5 bases; J trimming: 5 bases; junction bases outside the gene matches: 7. Per the germline V gene, CDR1 is LNHDA and CDR2 is SQIVND (reference sequence). The sample taken for sequencing was memory CD8+ T cells sorted from blood. Regarding subset: CD45RO+ cells pooled with CCR7-negative TemRA cells. This TCR derives from a young woman in good health. This chain uses TRBV19 with TRBJ2-7; 9 bases fit TRBD2. The CDR3 DNA reads as TGTGCCAGTAGTTTAGCGGGAGTACTGGACGAGCAGTACTTC. This translates into CASSLAGVLDEQYF.